What follows are 21 T cell receptor beta chains derived from one specimen sequenced in a study of T cell repertoires in cytomegalovirus infection. MiXCR, applied by TCRdb to the reads, yields one record per CDR3 protein. The sample yields approximately 730,000 distinct CDR3 sequences, 25% to 35% seen once. These TCRs are of unknown antigen specificity. The sample here was cultured CD8+ T cells from PBMCs, taken from culture after CMV antigen stimulation. These receptors all come from a human donor in good health (CMV status not recorded). Some clones in this sample may be carry-over from other donors' samples.

The J gene is TRBJ1-1, the V gene TRBV7-8; D call uncertain. The germline V and J ends were trimmed by 4 bases and 1 base, with 13 bases remaining between them. Germline values: CDR1 SGHVS, CDR2 FQNEAQ. The CDR3 is 15 residues long. The CDR3 spells CASSSGVGPNTEAFF. The CDR3 region has the DNA TGTGCCAGCAGCTCTGGGGTGGGCCCGAACACTGAAGCTTTCTTT.

This chain connects TRBV7-6 to TRBJ1-2, with D hard to call. In germline, CDR1 is SGHVS, CDR2 FNYEAQ. The CDR3 has 14 amino acids. The germline V and J ends were trimmed by 3 bases and 5 bases, with 13 bases remaining between them. CDR3 DNA: TGTGCCAGCAGCTTGGGCGATCATCCTTATGGCTACACCTTC. Translation: CASSLGDHPYGYTF.

This clonotype has a count of ten or more. V usage is TRBV12-3 or TRBV12-4 and J usage is TRBJ2-2; possibly TRBD1 or TRBD2 for D (6 bases each). This CDR3 contains 16 residues. V gave up 7 bases and J gave up 7 bases, with 22 bases separating them. CDR3: CASISGAGQSVGELFF. CDR3 DNA: TGTGCCAGCATCTCCGGCGCGGGACAAAGCGTCGGGGAGCTGTTTTTT.

The gene calls are TRBV12-3 or TRBV12-4 and TRBJ1-4; 7 bases line up with TRBD1. The CDR3 spans 12 residues. The J segment lost 14 bases and the V segment lost 5 bases, leaving 8 bases of the junction unmatched. The CDR3 loop is CASSAQGVKLFF. The CDR3 DNA reads TGTGCCAGCAGTGCGCAGGGGGTTAAGCTGTTTTTT.

This clonotype was detected a few times. V and J are TRBV7-3 and TRBJ2-3; TRBD2 agrees at 9 bases. The V gene's germline CDR1 is SGHTA and CDR2 FQGTGA. CDR3 length: 15 residues. V shed 4 bases and J 4 bases; nucleotides not matched to a gene: 6. The CDR3 sequence is CASSSGTSRADTQYF. The CDR3 DNA reads TGTGCCAGCAGCTCCGGGACTAGCCGCGCAGATACGCAGTATTTT.

Many counts were recorded for this clonotype. The chain couples TRBV7-6 to TRBJ2-3, with D hard to call. The CDR3 is 16 residues long. V was clipped by 1 base and J by 2 bases, with 13 bases between them. Germline CDR1 SGHVS, CDR2 FNYEAQ. In DNA, the CDR3 is TGTGCCAGCAGCTTAGGCACTCAGGCCTCCACAGATACGCAGTATTTT. It translates to CASSLGTQASTDTQYF.

The chain recombines TRBV7-9 with TRBJ2-2, with D perhaps matching TRBD1 (6 bases). Per germline, CDR1 SEHNR and CDR2 FQNEAQ (reference sequence). V was cut by 7 bases and J by 3 bases, with 21 bases left in between. The CDR3 spans 17 residues. The CDR3 here is CASIPAGEVYDTGELFF. Written as DNA, the CDR3 is TGTGCCAGCATCCCGGCAGGGGAAGTTTATGACACCGGGGAGCTGTTTTTT.

The chain joins TRBV27 to TRBJ1-5; D gene ambiguous. Germline V lookup: CDR1 MNHEY, CDR2 SMNVEV (reference sequence). Trimming cost V 9 bases and J 7 bases, with 13 bases left between them. This CDR3 region has 12 residues. DNA of the CDR3: TGTGCCAGTAGTAATGGAGGACAGCCCCAGCATTTT. It translates to CASSNGGQPQHF.

The sample holds a few counts of this clonotype. The V and J genes are TRBV7-9 and TRBJ1-2, with unresolved D. Per germline, CDR1 SEHNR and CDR2 FQNEAQ (reference sequence). The CDR3 runs 13 residues. The V end was cut by 5 bases, the J end by 6 bases, with 13 bases between. CDR3 region: CASSGRVLHGYTF. The DNA for the CDR3 is TGTGCCAGCAGCGGTAGGGTACTCCATGGCTACACCTTC.

Only a few counts were recorded for this clonotype. V is TRBV13 and J is TRBJ2-1, with TRBD2 identical over 12 bases. CDR3 size: 15 residues. Germline V gene data show CDR1 as PRHDT and CDR2 as FYEKMQ (reference sequence). V was pared by 5 bases and J by 6 bases, with 5 bases of the junction left unmatched. The CDR3, as DNA: TGTGCCAGCAGCGATCTAGCGGGGGGGCCCAATGAGCAGTTCTTC. Its translation: CASSDLAGGPNEQFF.

The V gene is TRBV6-5, the J gene TRBJ2-7; D is possibly TRBD1 (6 bases). Germline CDR1 reads MNHEY; CDR2 reads SVGAGI. The CDR3 consists of 16 residues. V was shortened by 5 bases and J by 9 bases, with 26 bases between the two germline ends. CDR3 region: CASSPTPGTRSSGQYF. The CDR3 DNA reads as TGTGCCAGCAGTCCGACCCCCGGGACACGGTCTTCCGGGCAGTACTTC.

This clonotype was recorded a few times. This chain uses TRBV28 with TRBJ1-5; TRBD1 matches at 7 bases. The CDR3 contains 15 residues. The trim removed 4 bases at V and 3 bases at J, leaving 6 bases unmatched. From germline, CDR1 is MDHEN and CDR2 SYDVKM. The CDR3 is CASSSPGQPNQPQHF. CDR3 in DNA: TGTGCCAGCAGTTCCCCGGGACAGCCCAATCAGCCCCAGCATTTT.

The chain carries TRBV27 and TRBJ1-1; D possibly corresponds to TRBD1 (5 bases). The germline CDR1 and CDR2 sequences are MNHEY and SMNVEV (reference sequence). V lost 4 bases to trimming and J lost 4 bases, with 16 bases between them. The CDR3 has 15 residues. The CDR3 nucleotides read TGTGCCAGCAGTTCGGCTGGGTCCCAGGGCACTGAAGCTTTCTTT. As protein: CASSSAGSQGTEAFF.

V is TRBV2 and J is TRBJ2-5; TRBD2 is a possible D gene (5 bases). Germline V gives CDR1 SNHLY, CDR2 FYNNEI. V shed 8 bases and J shed 5 bases, with 21 bases lying between them. This CDR3 region has 15 residues. The CDR3 reads CASDRATIVGETQYF. In nucleotides, the CDR3 is TGTGCCAGCGACCGGGCGACTATAGTGGGTGAGACCCAGTACTTC.

This rearrangement joins TRBV9 to TRBJ1-2; possibly TRBD1 for D (5 bases). The germline CDR1 and CDR2 sequences are SGDLS and YYNGEE. The CDR3 loop spans 12 amino acids. Trimming cost V 4 bases and J 5 bases, with 9 bases left between them. This CDR3 is CASSSGIYGYTF. CDR3 nucleotide sequence: TGTGCCAGCAGCTCAGGGATATATGGCTACACCTTC.

This clonotype was detected ten times or more. The CDR3 region has the DNA TGTGCTAGTGGTTTCCCGACCTCAACGCAGTATTTT. It encodes CASGFPTSTQYF. This rearrangement joins TRBV12-5 to TRBJ2-3; D not resolved. This CDR3 comprises 12 residues. The germline V and J ends were trimmed by 3 bases and 9 bases, with 10 bases remaining between them. Germline V gene data show CDR1 as LGHNT and CDR2 as FRNRAP. The whole variable domain, filled in from reference TRBV12-5 and TRBJ2-3, reads DARVTQTPRHKVTEMGQEVTMRCQPILGHNTVFWYRQTMMQGLELLAYFRNRAPLDDSGMPKDRFSAEMPDATLATLKIQPSEPRDSAVYFCASGFPTSTQYFGPGTRLTVL.

This chain links TRBV6-5 with TRBJ2-5; TRBD1 is a possible D gene (6 bases). Germline values: CDR1 MNHEY, CDR2 SVGAGI. V was shortened by 2 bases and J by 5 bases, with 21 bases between the two germline ends. The CDR3 consists of 17 residues. DNA for the CDR3: TGTGCCAGCAGTTACAGCTCAGGGGTTACACATGAGGAGACCCAGTACTTC. Its translation is CASSYSSGVTHEETQYF.

This clonotype was counted between two and nine times. The rearrangement joins TRBV3-1 to TRBJ2-1, with D uncertain. With 4 bases removed from V and 2 bases from J, the gap between germline ends came to 15 bases. This CDR3 is 16 amino acids long. Germline V CDR1 and CDR2: LGHDT, YNNKEL (reference sequence). The CDR3 DNA follows: TGTGCCAGCAGCCCGAAAATCAACTACCCCTACAATGAGCAGTTCTTC. This sequence encodes CASSPKINYPYNEQFF.

This clonotype has just a few counts. Since a much larger clone is just one base distant, this may be a read error. This chain uses TRBV7-3 with TRBJ2-3; TRBD2 matches at 9 bases. The CDR3 runs to 14 residues. Per the germline V gene, CDR1 is SGHTA and CDR2 is FQGTGA. V lost 1 base and J lost 4; bases outside the gene matches: 0. CDR3 amino acids: CASSLIAGADTQYF. The CDR3 DNA reads as TGTGCCAGCAGCTTAATAGCGGGGGCAGATACGCAGTATTTT.

This clonotype was counted a few times. The chain's CDR3 is CASSRGAPYEQYF. In nucleotides, the CDR3 is TGTGCCAGCAGTCGCGGGGCCCCCTACGAGCAGTACTTC. The V call is TRBV6-5, the J call TRBJ2-7, with D maybe TRBD2 (6 bases). CDR1 and CDR2 (germline): MNHEY, SVGAGI. Trimming left V 5 bases short and J 2 bases short, with 10 bases between. CDR3 size: 13 residues.

This clonotype was picked up a small number of times. J is TRBJ2-1 and V is TRBV12-3 or TRBV12-4; 7 bases are shared with TRBD2. CDR3 length: 16 residues. The trim removed 3 bases at V and 1 base at J, leaving 6 bases unmatched. CDR3 amino acids: CASSFSGLGSYNEQFF. CDR3 coding DNA: TGTGCCAGCAGTTTCTCAGGACTAGGGTCCTACAATGAGCAGTTCTTC.